The rows below give T cell receptor beta chains drawn from one sample of a study of vaccination effects on CD4 cells after COVID-19. Their target antigens are unknown. Clones were sequenced by immunoSEQ multiplex PCR, and TCRdb holds only the in-frame ones, with some missing. The sample records about 24,000 clones, roughly 80% being singletons. Sequences were derived from CD4+ T cells from PBMCs cultured with HCoV-NL63 spike peptides, sampled after COVID-19 vaccination. The receptors were gathered from a human donor who received a COVID-19 vaccine. Both conserved end residues are trimmed from each CDR3. Some rows have no size entry. The others give once, few or many, or a class for an expanded clone.

clone size,V gene,CDR3 protein
.,TRBV7-2,ASSPRQTHLAKNIQY
once,TRBV2,ASSARQADTQY
.,TRBV27,ASRSPVKNNEQF
.,TRBV4-2,ASSQRDREETEAF
.,TRBV3-1/TRBV3-2,ASSPTGNTEAF
.,TRBV7-9,ASSYAGTAYEQY
.,TRBV30,AWSGLRGLSSEKLF
.,TRBV5-1,ASSLPNPSNYEQY
.,TRBV24-1,ATSQGAGELF
.,TRBV15,ATSRDTAFNEQF
.,TRBV3-1/TRBV3-2,ASSPPSLVVD
.,TRBV3-1/TRBV3-2,ASSQGPQTSGYEQY
few,TRBV11-2,ASSLDPGGAGMKY
.,TRBV7-9,ASFPTSGFSYNEQF